The 28 T cell receptor beta chains below come from one sample, sequenced in a study of blood T cell repertoires in COVID-19. Assay used: immunoSEQ multiplex PCR; TCRdb lists only in-frame clones, some missing. The table lists about 240,000 clones, around 86% of them singletons. The sample taken for sequencing was PBMCs or T cells enriched from blood (not recorded which). These receptors came from a woman between 35 and 50 years old with acute COVID-19.

This chain joins TRBV3-1 (or the pseudogene TRBV3-2) and TRBJ1-1; D not certain. Germline V gene sequence: CDR1 LGHDT, CDR2 YNNKEL (reference sequence). The V and J ends lost 3 bases and 5 bases respectively, with 10 bases between them. This CDR3 has 13 residues. The CDR3 reads CASSQTRRTEAFF. The CDR3 coding sequence is TGTGCCAGCAGCCAGACAAGGAGGACTGAAGCTTTCTTT.

This rearrangement joins TRBV24-1 to TRBJ2-1, with TRBD1 identical over 7 bases. V was clipped by 5 bases and J by 6 bases; unmatched bases: 12. The CDR3 is 16 amino acids. The V gene's germline CDR1 is KGHDR and CDR2 SFDVKD. CDR3 sequence: CATSGADRVGFNEQFF. In nucleotides, the CDR3 is TGTGCCACCAGTGGGGCAGACAGGGTTGGCTTCAATGAGCAGTTCTTC.

The CDR3 nucleotides read TGCGCCAGCAGCTTGGAAGGGGGCCCGGACACTGAAGCTTTCTTT. It is translated as CASSLEGGPDTEAFF. This chain connects TRBV5-1 to TRBJ1-1; TRBD1 agrees at 7 bases. The V gene end was trimmed by 0 bases and the J gene end by 3 bases; junction bases not matched to a gene: 5. The CDR3 length is 15 residues. Germline CDR1 reads SGHRS; CDR2 reads YFSETQ.

The chain employs TRBV2 and TRBJ2-1; D perhaps matches TRBD2 (5 bases). CDR3 length equals 15 residues. V was clipped by 1 base and J by 4 bases, with 11 bases between them. CDR1 and CDR2 (germline): SNHLY, FYNNEI. The CDR3 DNA reads TGTGCCAGCAGTGAAGACGAAGCGGAATACAATGAGCAGTTCTTC. Translation gives CASSEDEAEYNEQFF.

This clone came up a few times. The CDR3 region is CASSKAGQPQHF. Here the CDR3 DNA reads TGTGCCAGCAGCAAAGCCGGTCAGCCCCAGCATTTT. The chain has TRBV21-1 and TRBJ1-5. TRBV21-1 corresponds to a pseudogene. The CDR3 runs 12 residues.

This clone was detected only a few times. CDR3 in amino acids: CASSPRGLAGPAYEQYF. The CDR3 nucleotides read TGTGCCAGTAGCCCTCGGGGACTAGCGGGACCCGCCTACGAGCAGTACTTC. This chain joins TRBV19 and TRBJ2-7; TRBD2 matches 13 bases. Germline V lookup: CDR1 LNHDA, CDR2 SQIVND (reference sequence). The CDR3 is made up of 17 amino acids. The V and J ends lost 6 bases and 2 bases, in that order; junction bases with no gene match: 10.

The CDR3 loop reads CASSLETWGQGRTGELFF. In DNA form, the CDR3 reads TGCGCCAGCAGCTTGGAGACCTGGGGACAGGGTCGAACCGGGGAGCTGTTTTTT. The chain uses TRBV5-1 and TRBJ2-2; 9 bases match TRBD1. Germline V gene lookup returns CDR1 SGHRS and CDR2 YFSETQ. Trimming cost V 0 bases and J 5 bases; bases outside gene matches: 11. The CDR3 consists of 18 residues.

This clone appeared a single time. The chain links TRBV11-3 to TRBJ2-7, with 8 bases that match TRBD2. This CDR3 is 13 amino acids long. With V trimmed by 6 bases and J by 3 bases, 4 bases remained unmatched. CDR1 is SGHNT and CDR2 is YENEEA in the germline V gene. CDR3 in amino acids: CASRPGTSYEQYF. The DNA of the CDR3 is TGTGCCAGCAGACCCGGGACTAGCTACGAGCAGTACTTC. The variable domain in full, with the rest retrieved from reference TRBV11-3 and TRBJ2-7, is EAGVVQSPRYKIIEKKQPVAFWCNPISGHNTLYWYLQNLGQGPELLIRYENEEAVDDSQLPKDRFSAERLKGVDSTLKIQPAELGDSAVYLCASRPGTSYEQYFGPGTRLTVT.

The rearrangement joins TRBV29-1 to TRBJ2-5; 7 positions match TRBD1. After removal of 4 bases from V and 5 bases from J, the junction contained 13 bases not matched to a gene. The CDR3 consists of 15 residues. The germline V gene encodes CDR1 SQVTM and CDR2 ANQGSEA. CDR3 sequence (DNA): TGCAGCGTTGCGGTTGTGGCAGGGGGTCGGGAGACCCAGTACTTC. As protein: CSVAVVAGGRETQYF.

This chain joins TRBV11-3 and TRBJ2-5; the D gene is possibly TRBD1 (6 bases). Trimming pared 5 bases from V and 5 bases from J, leaving 21 bases between. The CDR3 has 16 residues. The germline CDR1 and CDR2 sequences are SGHNT and YENEEA. The CDR3 sequence: CASSLPLLGGGETQYF. CDR3 DNA: TGTGCCAGCAGCCTCCCCTTGCTTGGGGGCGGGGAGACCCAGTACTTC.

The chain combines TRBV19 with TRBJ2-7; unclear D gene. CDR3 length equals 14 residues. Germline assignment: CDR1 LNHDA and CDR2 SQIVND (reference sequence). V lost 0 bases, J lost 1 base, and 7 bases lay in between. The CDR3 region has the DNA TGTGCCAGTAGTATAGATGAGGCGTCCTACGAGCAGTACTTC. Its protein product is CASSIDEASYEQYF.

This clone was counted a single time. The chain links TRBV28 to TRBJ1-1, with unresolved D. This CDR3 comprises 14 residues. The V end lost 6 bases, the J end lost 0 bases, and 11 bases lay between the germline ends. CDR1 MDHEN and CDR2 SYDVKM come from the germline V gene. The chain's CDR3 is CASSPPGMNTEAFF. CDR3 DNA sequence: TGTGCCAGCAGCCCCCCGGGTATGAACACTGAAGCTTTCTTT. Complete variable domain (other parts from reference TRBV28 and TRBJ1-1): DVKVTQSSRYLVKRTGEKVFLECVQDMDHENMFWYRQDPGLGLRLIYFSYDVKMKEKGDIPEGYSVSREKKERFSLILESASTNQTSMYLCASSPPGMNTEAFFGQGTRLTVV.

This chain joins TRBV12-5 and TRBJ1-5, with D possibly being TRBD1 (5 bases). V lost 1 base to trimming and J lost 7 bases, with 17 bases between them. There are 16 residues in the CDR3. CDR1 LGHNT and CDR2 FRNRAP come from the germline V gene. The CDR3 loop is CASGLGKDGSGQPQHF. In DNA, the CDR3 is TGTGCTAGTGGTTTGGGAAAGGACGGATCAGGGCAGCCCCAGCATTTT.

This clone was recorded only once. The rearrangement joins TRBV9 to TRBJ2-3; the D gene is possibly TRBD1 (5 bases). Germline-derived CDR1 and CDR2 are SGDLS and YYNGEE. The CDR3 length is 14 residues. Trimming pared 0 bases from V and 8 bases from J, leaving 13 bases between. The DNA for the CDR3 is TGTGCCAGCAGCGTAGGCAGGGTCCCAGCTACGCAGTATTTT. Its translation: CASSVGRVPATQYF.

Only a few counts were recorded for this clone. The gene calls are TRBV20-1 and TRBJ2-1; 7 nucleotides agree with TRBD2. V lost 3 bases, J lost 6 bases, and 11 bases stayed unmatched. Germline CDR1 reads DFQATT; CDR2 reads SNEGSKA (reference sequence). This CDR3 is built from 15 residues. In nucleotides, the CDR3 is TGCAGTGCTAGTGCCCCGGGACTACCTGGCAATGAGCAGTTCTTC. Its translation is CSASAPGLPGNEQFF.

Only a few counts were recorded for this clone. This chain uses TRBV3-1 (or the pseudogene TRBV3-2) with TRBJ1-4, with TRBD1 as a possible D gene (6 bases). CDR1 and CDR2 from the germline V gene are LGHDT and YNNKEL (reference sequence). CDR3 size: 12 residues. The V end lost 4 bases, the J end lost 12 bases, and 12 bases lay between the germline ends. The CDR3, as DNA: TGTGCCAGCAGCCCAGAACAGGGACAACTGTTTTTT. Translation: CASSPEQGQLFF.

This rearrangement joins TRBV11-2 to TRBJ2-7, with 8 bases aligning to TRBD2. Germline lookup yields CDR1 SGHAT and CDR2 FQNNGV. Trimming took 5 bases from V and 6 from J; bases not matched to a gene: 21. This CDR3 contains 18 residues. The CDR3 sequence: CASSPLLKVGLALGEQYF. DNA of the CDR3: TGTGCCAGCAGCCCTCTTCTTAAGGTAGGACTAGCCCTCGGCGAGCAGTACTTC. Complete variable domain (other parts from reference TRBV11-2 and TRBJ2-7): EAGVAQSPRYKIIEKRQSVAFWCNPISGHATLYWYQQILGQGPKLLIQFQNNGVVDDSQLPKDRFSAERLKGVDSTLKIQPAKLEDSAVYLCASSPLLKVGLALGEQYFGPGTRLTVT.

The CDR3 DNA follows: TGCGCCAGCGCCAGGCACACCATATATTTT. It translates to CASARHTIYF. This rearrangement joins TRBV5-1 to TRBJ1-3; D remains unclear. CDR1 and CDR2 (germline): SGHRS, YFSETQ. Trimming took off 7 bases at V and 8 bases at J, with 7 bases between the two ends. The CDR3 sequence is 10 residues long.

This chain joins TRBV14 and TRBJ2-7; 9 bases are a match to TRBD2. V trimming: 4 bases; J trimming: 9 bases; junction bases outside the gene matches: 13. Germline V gene lookup returns CDR1 SGHDN and CDR2 FVKESK. The CDR3 is 15 residues long. CDR3 DNA: TGTGCCAGCAGCCGCGCTAGCGGGAACACTTTTTGGCAGTACTTC. It translates to CASSRASGNTFWQYF.

The V call is TRBV11-3, the J call TRBJ2-1; maybe TRBD2 (5 bases). The germline CDR1 and CDR2 sequences are SGHNT and YENEEA. The V end lost 6 bases, the J end lost 9 bases, and 15 bases lay between the germline ends. The CDR3 runs 13 residues. CDR3 sequence reads: CASRISPLVEQFF. DNA for the CDR3: TGTGCCAGCAGGATATCCCCACTAGTTGAGCAGTTCTTC.

The chain joins TRBV5-4 to TRBJ2-7; TRBD2 agrees at 15 bases. The CDR3 runs 15 residues. The V and J ends lost 4 bases and 4 bases, in that order; junction bases with no gene match: 3. Germline V gene lookup returns CDR1 SGHNT and CDR2 YYREEE (reference sequence). CDR3 protein: CASSPGLAGGYEQYF. DNA for the CDR3: TGTGCCAGCAGCCCCGGACTAGCGGGAGGGTACGAGCAGTACTTC.

The chain recombines TRBV5-4 with TRBJ2-1, with 11 positions matching TRBD2. The CDR3 is made up of 18 amino acids. The germline CDR1 and CDR2 sequences are SGHNT and YYREEE (reference sequence). Unmatched junction bases numbered 9, after V lost 4 bases and J lost 0 bases. The CDR3 DNA sequence: TGTGCCAGCAGCGACGGGACTAGCGGAAGTTTCTCCTACAATGAGCAGTTCTTC. This translates into CASSDGTSGSFSYNEQFF.

This clone has only a few counts. CDR3 loop: CASSVAAAYGELFF. The CDR3 nucleotides read TGTGCCAGCAGCGTAGCTGCAGCGTACGGGGAGCTGTTTTTT. The V gene is TRBV9, the J gene TRBJ2-2, with D unclear. The CDR3 contains 14 residues. Trimming stripped 0 bases from V and 7 bases from J, with 10 bases between. Germline loops: CDR1 SGDLS, CDR2 YYNGEE. Filled out from reference TRBV9 and TRBJ2-2, the complete variable domain reads DSGVTQTPKHLITATGQRVTLRCSPRSGDLSVYWYQQSLDQGLQFLIQYYNGEERAKGNILERFSAQQFPDLHSELNLSSLELGDSALYFCASSVAAAYGELFFGEGSRLTVL.

This chain uses TRBV7-9 with TRBJ2-7, with 8 bases fitting TRBD2. V trimming: 5 bases; J trimming: 3 bases; junction bases outside the gene matches: 9. The germline CDR1 and CDR2 sequences are SEHNR and FQNEAQ (reference sequence). This CDR3 is built from 15 residues. DNA of the CDR3: TGTGCCAGCAGCGAGGGACTAGTCAAGATCTACGAGCAGTACTTC. It encodes CASSEGLVKIYEQYF. Full variable domain (missing parts from reference TRBV7-9 and TRBJ2-7): DTGVSQNPRHKITKRGQNVTFRCDPISEHNRLYWYRQTLGQGPEFLTYFQNEAQLEKSRLLSDRFSAERPKGSFSTLEIQRTEQGDSAMYLCASSEGLVKIYEQYFGPGTRLTVT.

CDR3 region: CASRPDSYEQYF. DNA for the CDR3: TGTGCCAGCAGACCTGACAGTTACGAGCAGTACTTC. The V call is TRBV2, the J call TRBJ2-7, with D possibly being TRBD1 (5 bases). In germline, CDR1 is SNHLY, CDR2 FYNNEI. The CDR3 runs 12 residues. V was shortened by 6 bases and J by 4 bases, with 10 bases between the two germline ends.

The chain is built from TRBV11-2 and TRBJ2-1; D may be TRBD1 (6 bases). Trimming shortened V by 4 bases and J by 6 bases, and 16 bases separated the two germline ends. This CDR3 region has 15 residues. Looked up from germline, CDR1 is SGHAT and CDR2 is FQNNGV. DNA for the CDR3: TGTGCCAGCAGCTCCCCCAACAGGGCCAGCAATGAGCAGTTCTTC. It yields the protein CASSSPNRASNEQFF.

V usage is TRBV19 and J usage is TRBJ1-2; 9 positions agree with TRBD1. Per the germline V gene, CDR1 is LNHDA and CDR2 is SQIVND (reference sequence). The CDR3 is 13 amino acids. V lost 6 bases and J lost 7; bases outside the gene matches: 6. CDR3 DNA: TGTGCCAGTAGCCTCCTGGGACAGGGTGGCTACACCTTC. This codes for CASSLLGQGGYTF.

The rearrangement links TRBV5-4 to TRBJ2-3; D gene unclear. Between the trimmed V and J ends, which lost 0 bases and 2 bases, there was a span of 4 bases. There are 13 residues in the CDR3. CDR1 is SGHNT, CDR2 YYREEE, per germline (reference sequence). In nucleotides, the CDR3 is TGTGCCAGCAGCTTGGGACACACAGATACGCAGTATTTT. It is translated as CASSLGHTDTQYF.